The sequence of this T cell receptor (beta chain) was determined in a study of PD-L1 blockade in urothelial cancer. At the level of the study: Patients went on atezolizumab around 2014, receiving 1,200 mg intravenously every 3 weeks. Of some 29 patients, about 25 were males with bladder-origin urothelial cancer. Blood was subjected to analysis at 3 weeks (second dose) and 6 weeks following treatment start.

There are 14 residues in the CDR3. V was pared by 5 bases and J by 6 bases, with 9 bases of the junction left unmatched. CDR1 SGHTA and CDR2 FQGNSA come from the germline V gene. Time point noted: peripheral blood 6 weeks after treatment start. Locally advanced or metastatic urothelial carcinoma affected all patients. Assay: immunoSEQ multiplex PCR; the TCRdb copy retains only in-frame clones and omits some. The table lists tens of thousands of clones, almost 90% of them singletons. Sequencing was performed on PBMCs, taken around atezolizumab (anti-PD-L1) treatment. V and J are TRBV7-2 and TRBJ2-5; 7 bases align to TRBD1. This sequence originates from a man aged 55 to 70 with urothelial cancer. The CDR3 DNA reads TGTGCCAGCAGCGCACAGGGGCAGGGGCAGACCCAGTACTTC. It codes for CASSAQGQGQTQYF.